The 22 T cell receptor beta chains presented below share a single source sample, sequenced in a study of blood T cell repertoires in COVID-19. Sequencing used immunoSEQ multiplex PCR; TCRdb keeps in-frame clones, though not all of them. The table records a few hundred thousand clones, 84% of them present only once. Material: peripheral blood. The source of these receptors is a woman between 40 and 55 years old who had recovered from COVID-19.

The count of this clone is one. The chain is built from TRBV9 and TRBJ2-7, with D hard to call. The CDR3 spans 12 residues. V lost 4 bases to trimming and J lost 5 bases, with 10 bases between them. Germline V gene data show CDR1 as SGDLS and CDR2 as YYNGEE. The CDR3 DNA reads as TGTGCCAGCAGCCCCGGAACTAACGAGCAGTACTTC. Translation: CASSPGTNEQYF.

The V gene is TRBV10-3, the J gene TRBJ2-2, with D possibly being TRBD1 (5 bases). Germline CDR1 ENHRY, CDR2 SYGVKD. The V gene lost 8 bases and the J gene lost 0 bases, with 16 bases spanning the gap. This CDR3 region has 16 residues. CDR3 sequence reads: CAIGVSLTANTGELFF. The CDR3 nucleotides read TGTGCCATCGGAGTTTCCCTGACAGCGAACACCGGGGAGCTGTTTTTT.

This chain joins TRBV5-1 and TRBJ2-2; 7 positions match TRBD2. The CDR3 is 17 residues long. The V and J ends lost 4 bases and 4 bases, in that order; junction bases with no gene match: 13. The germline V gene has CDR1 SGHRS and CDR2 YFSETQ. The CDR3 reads CASSPQMGGASTGELFF. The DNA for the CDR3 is TGCGCCAGCAGCCCGCAGATGGGAGGGGCCAGCACCGGGGAGCTGTTTTTT.

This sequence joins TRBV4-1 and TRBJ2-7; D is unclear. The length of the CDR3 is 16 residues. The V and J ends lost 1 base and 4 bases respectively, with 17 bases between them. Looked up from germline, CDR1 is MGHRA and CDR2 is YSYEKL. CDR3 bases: TGCGCCAGCAGCCAAGTGCAGTACGGGTCCAATTACGAGCAGTACTTC. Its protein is CASSQVQYGSNYEQYF.

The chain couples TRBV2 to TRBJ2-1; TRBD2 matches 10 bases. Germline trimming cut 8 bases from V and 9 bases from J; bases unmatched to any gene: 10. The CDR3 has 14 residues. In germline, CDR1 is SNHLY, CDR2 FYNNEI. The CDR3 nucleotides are TGTGCCAGCTGGCCTAGCGGGGGCCAAGGTGAGCAGTTCTTC. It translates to CASWPSGGQGEQFF.

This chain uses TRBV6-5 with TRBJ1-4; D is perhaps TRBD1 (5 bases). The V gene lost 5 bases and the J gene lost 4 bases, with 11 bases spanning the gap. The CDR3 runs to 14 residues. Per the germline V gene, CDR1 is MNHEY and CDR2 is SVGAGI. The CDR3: CASSTTVFNEKLFF. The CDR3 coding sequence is TGTGCCAGCAGTACGACAGTTTTTAATGAAAAACTGTTTTTT.

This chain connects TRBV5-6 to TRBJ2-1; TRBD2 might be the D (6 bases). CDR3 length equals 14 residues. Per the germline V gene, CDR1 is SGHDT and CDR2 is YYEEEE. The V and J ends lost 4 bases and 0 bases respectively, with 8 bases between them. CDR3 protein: CASSRDFSYNEQFF. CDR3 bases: TGTGCCAGCAGCAGGGACTTCTCCTACAATGAGCAGTTCTTC.

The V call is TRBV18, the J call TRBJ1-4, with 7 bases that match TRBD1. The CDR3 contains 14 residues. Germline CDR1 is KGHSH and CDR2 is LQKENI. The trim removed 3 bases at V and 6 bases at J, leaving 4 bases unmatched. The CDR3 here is CASSPATGDEKLFF. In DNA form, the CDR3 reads TGTGCCAGCTCACCGGCTACAGGGGATGAAAAACTGTTTTTT.

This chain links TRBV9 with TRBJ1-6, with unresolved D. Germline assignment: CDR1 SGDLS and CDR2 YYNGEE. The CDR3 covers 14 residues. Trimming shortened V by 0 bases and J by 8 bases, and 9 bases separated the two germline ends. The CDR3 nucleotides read TGTGCCAGCAGCGTAGCACTGTTTGATTCACCCCTCCACTTT. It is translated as CASSVALFDSPLHF.

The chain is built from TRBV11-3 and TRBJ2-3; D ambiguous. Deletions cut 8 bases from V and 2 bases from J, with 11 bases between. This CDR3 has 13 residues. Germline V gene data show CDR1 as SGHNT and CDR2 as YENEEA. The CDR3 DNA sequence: TGTGCCAGCGGGCCGAATTACACAGATACGCAGTATTTT. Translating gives CASGPNYTDTQYF.

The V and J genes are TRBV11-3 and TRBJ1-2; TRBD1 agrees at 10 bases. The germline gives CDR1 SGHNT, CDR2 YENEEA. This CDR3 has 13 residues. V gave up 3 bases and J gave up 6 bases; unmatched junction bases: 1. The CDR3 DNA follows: TGTGCCAGCAGCTTGGGGACAGGGGATGGCTACACCTTC. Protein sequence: CASSLGTGDGYTF.

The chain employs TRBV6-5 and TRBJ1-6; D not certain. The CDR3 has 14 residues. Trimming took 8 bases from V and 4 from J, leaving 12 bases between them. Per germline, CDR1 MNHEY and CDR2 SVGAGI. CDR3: CASSPGSYNSPLHF. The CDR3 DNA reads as TGTGCCAGCTCCCCGGGGAGTTATAATTCACCCCTCCACTTT.

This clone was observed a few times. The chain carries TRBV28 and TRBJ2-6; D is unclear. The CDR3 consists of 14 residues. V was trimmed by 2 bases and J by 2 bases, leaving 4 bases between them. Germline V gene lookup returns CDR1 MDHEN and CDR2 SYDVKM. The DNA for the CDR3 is TGTGCCAGCAGTTTACGGGCTGGGGCCAACGTCCTGACTTTC. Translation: CASSLRAGANVLTF.

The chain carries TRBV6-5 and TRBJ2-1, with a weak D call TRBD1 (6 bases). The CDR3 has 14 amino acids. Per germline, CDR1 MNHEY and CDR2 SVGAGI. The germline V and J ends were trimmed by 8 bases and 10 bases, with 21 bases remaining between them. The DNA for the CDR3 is TGTGCCAGCCTCTTAGCAAGGGGACACATGGAGCAGTTCTTC. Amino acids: CASLLARGHMEQFF.

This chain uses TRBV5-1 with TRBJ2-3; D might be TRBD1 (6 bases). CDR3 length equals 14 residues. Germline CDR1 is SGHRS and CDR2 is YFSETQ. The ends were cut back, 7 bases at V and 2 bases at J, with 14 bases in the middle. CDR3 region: CASRGGPNTDTQYF. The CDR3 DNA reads TGCGCCAGCCGAGGGGGACCCAACACAGATACGCAGTATTTT.

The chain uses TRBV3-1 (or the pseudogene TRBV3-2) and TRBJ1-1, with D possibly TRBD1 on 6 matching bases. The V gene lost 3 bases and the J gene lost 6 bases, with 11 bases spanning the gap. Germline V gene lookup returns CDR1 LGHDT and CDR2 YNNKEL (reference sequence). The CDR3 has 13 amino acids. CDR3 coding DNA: TGTGCCAGCAGCCAGGTCCAGGGGTCTGAAGCTTTCTTT. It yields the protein CASSQVQGSEAFF.

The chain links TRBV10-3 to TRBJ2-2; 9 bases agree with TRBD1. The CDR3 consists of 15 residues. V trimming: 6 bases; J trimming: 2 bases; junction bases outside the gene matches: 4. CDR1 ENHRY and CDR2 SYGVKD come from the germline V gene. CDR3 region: CAIRPGQGNTGELFF. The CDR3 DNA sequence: TGTGCCATCAGACCGGGACAGGGAAACACCGGGGAGCTGTTTTTT.

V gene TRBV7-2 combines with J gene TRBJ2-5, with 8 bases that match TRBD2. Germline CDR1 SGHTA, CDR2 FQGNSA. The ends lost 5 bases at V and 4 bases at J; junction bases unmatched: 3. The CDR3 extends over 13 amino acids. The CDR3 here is CASSPSGGETQYF. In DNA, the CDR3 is TGTGCCAGCAGCCCGAGCGGGGGAGAGACCCAGTACTTC.

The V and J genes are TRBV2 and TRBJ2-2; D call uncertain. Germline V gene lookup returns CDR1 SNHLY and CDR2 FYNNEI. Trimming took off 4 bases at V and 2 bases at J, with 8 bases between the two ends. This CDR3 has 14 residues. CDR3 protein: CASSGGTNTGELFF. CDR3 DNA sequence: TGTGCCAGCAGTGGTGGCACCAACACCGGGGAGCTGTTTTTT.

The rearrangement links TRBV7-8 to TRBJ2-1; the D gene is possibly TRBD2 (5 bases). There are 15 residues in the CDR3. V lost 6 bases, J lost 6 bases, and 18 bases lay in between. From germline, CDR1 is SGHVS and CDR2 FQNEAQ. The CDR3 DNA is TGTGCCAGCAGATTAAGAGGGTCGAAAGCCAATGAGCAGTTCTTC. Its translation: CASRLRGSKANEQFF.

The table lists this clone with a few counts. The chain's CDR3 is CASSGLQASTDTQYF. DNA of the CDR3: TGTGCCAGCAGTGGTCTACAGGCAAGCACAGATACGCAGTATTTT. J is TRBJ2-3 and V is TRBV2; D might be TRBD1 (5 bases). Trimming left V 4 bases short and J 0 bases short, with 11 bases between. The CDR3 loop spans 15 amino acids. Germline loops: CDR1 SNHLY, CDR2 FYNNEI.

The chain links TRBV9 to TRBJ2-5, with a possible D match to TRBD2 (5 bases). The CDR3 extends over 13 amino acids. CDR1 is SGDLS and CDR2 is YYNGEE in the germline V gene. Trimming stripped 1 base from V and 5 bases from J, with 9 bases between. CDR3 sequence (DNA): TGTGCCAGCAGCGTAAGGGAGTCGGAGACCCAGTACTTC. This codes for CASSVRESETQYF.